This T cell receptor (beta chain) was obtained from a study of graft-versus-host responses after intestinal transplantation. Background on the study: Transplantation in recipients was multivisceral, liver-intestinal, or isolated intestinal. Recipients were all induced with anti-thymocyte globulin, then given tacrolimus and steroids for around three years.

This CDR3 comprises 19 residues. CDR1 SGHDN and CDR2 FVKESK come from the germline V gene. V was clipped by 3 bases and J by 0 bases; unmatched bases: 15. Notes on the study in general: Patients who carried graft-donor T cell macrochimerism also had high graft-versus-host to host-versus-graft clonal ratios in their allografts. GvH clones appeared in recipient marrow, some first in ileum or blood.

A note on this clone: Its specificity is unknown.

Repertoires were generated with immunoSEQ multiplex PCR, while TCRdb's copy carries only in-frame clones and drops some. The repertoire holds approximately 32,000 clones, approximately 96% seen once, with about 0.8% in the top ten. The receptor was isolated from a human patient who received an intestinal transplant, so some T cells may come from the graft donor. Sequencing was performed on PBMCs, taken 16 days after intestinal transplant. The chain recombines TRBV14 with TRBJ2-3; 7 bases agree with TRBD2. In DNA, the CDR3 is TGTGCCAGCAGCCACAGAAGGCGGGAGCCCGAGGGTAGCACAGATACGCAGTATTTT. It yields the protein CASSHRRREPEGSTDTQYF.